This T cell receptor (beta chain) was recovered during a study of monozygotic twins with cystic fibrosis. As for the study in general: Library input was 2.5 to 3.5 micrograms of fragmented DNA, with approximately 16 PCR cycles.

Study-wide findings and caveats: Monozygotic CF twin pairs shared significantly more nucleotide-identical clonotypes than unrelated CF individuals did. The repertoire was suggested to be naive-dominated, clonality median around 0.0089.

A remark on this clone: Its antigen is not identified.

This CDR3 spans 13 amino acids. CDR1 and CDR2 from the germline V gene are SGHRS and YFSETQ. V lost 3 bases to trimming and J lost 6 bases, with 12 bases between them. Clones were sequenced by immunoSEQ multiplex PCR, and TCRdb holds only the in-frame ones, with some missing. The sample holds 25,000 to 30,000 clones, roughly 97% seen once. This chain joins TRBV5-1 and TRBJ1-2; D possibly corresponds to TRBD1 (6 bases). This clonotype originated in a girl aged 2 to 10 with cystic fibrosis. Specimen: blood. CDR3: CASSSPGADGYTF. Written as DNA, the CDR3 is TGCGCCAGCAGCTCACCAGGGGCGGATGGCTACACCTTC.